This entry lists 16 T cell receptor beta chains sequenced from one sample in a study of cytomegalovirus exposure and HLA in healthy donors. Amplification used 60 Vbeta primers and 13 Jbeta primers. Produced via immunoSEQ multiplex PCR; TCRdb's table is partial and in-frame only. The repertoire holds 80,000 to 100,000 clones, 77% seen once, with roughly 6.6% in the top ten. The specimen was PBMCs. These receptor sequences come from a man over 45 in good health and CMV-seropositive.

The rearrangement links TRBV28 to TRBJ2-3; possibly TRBD1 for D (5 bases). Germline CDR1 reads MDHEN; CDR2 reads SYDVKM. Trimming stripped 4 bases from V and 5 bases from J, with 13 bases between. CDR3 size: 14 residues. CDR3 in amino acids: CASSYSTVQDTQYF. The CDR3 DNA follows: TGTGCCAGCAGTTATTCGACAGTTCAAGATACGCAGTATTTT.

The V call is TRBV19, the J call TRBJ2-7; the match to TRBD1 covers 7 bases. The V segment lost 1 base and the J segment 2 bases; nucleotides outside the gene matches: 5. Germline CDR1 reads LNHDA; CDR2 reads SQIVND (reference sequence). This CDR3 spans 15 amino acids. CDR3 sequence (DNA): TGTGCCAGTAGTATAGCGCCAGGGGGACCCTACGAGCAGTACTTC. This translates into CASSIAPGGPYEQYF.

The V gene is TRBV19, the J gene TRBJ2-2, with TRBD1 as a possible D gene (5 bases). The CDR3 sequence is 14 residues long. The V and J ends lost 8 bases and 3 bases respectively, with 13 bases between them. CDR1 is LNHDA, CDR2 SQIVND, per germline (reference sequence). DNA of the CDR3: TGTGCCAGTCCGACAGATACTGACACCGGGGAGCTGTTTTTT. It codes for CASPTDTDTGELFF. Using reference TRBV19 and TRBJ2-2 for the parts outside the CDR3, the full variable domain is DGGITQSPKYLFRKEGQNVTLSCEQNLNHDAMYWYRQDPGQGLRLIYYSQIVNDFQKGDIAEGYSVSREKKESFPLTVTSAQKNPTAFYLCASPTDTDTGELFFGEGSRLTVL.

V usage is TRBV4-3 and J usage is TRBJ1-2, with a weak D call TRBD1 (6 bases). Germline-derived CDR1 and CDR2 are LGHNA and YSLEER. V lost 2 bases and J lost 2, with 12 bases in between. The CDR3 consists of 15 residues. The CDR3 spells CASSQSPGENYGYTF. In DNA form, the CDR3 reads TGCGCCAGCAGCCAAAGCCCAGGGGAAAACTATGGCTACACCTTC.

The chain is built from TRBV11-2 and TRBJ1-2; no firm D call. The V end lost 5 bases, the J end lost 2 bases, and 12 bases lay between the germline ends. Per the germline V gene, CDR1 is SGHAT and CDR2 is FQNNGV. This CDR3 is 14 amino acids long. The CDR3 is CASSLSPENYGYTF. The CDR3 DNA sequence: TGTGCCAGCAGCCTTTCTCCAGAAAACTATGGCTACACCTTC.

V and J are TRBV28 and TRBJ2-1; D is perhaps TRBD2 (5 bases). The CDR3 loop spans 13 amino acids. Germline loops: CDR1 MDHEN, CDR2 SYDVKM. V was shortened by 7 bases and J by 5 bases, with 12 bases between the two germline ends. The CDR3 bases are TGTGCCAGCACCCCGGCCGGGGACAATGAGCAGTTCTTC. This codes for CASTPAGDNEQFF.

This clone showed up just a few times. J is TRBJ1-1 and V is TRBV29-1; tentatively, D is TRBD1 (6 bases). The CDR3 has 15 amino acids. Germline CDR1 and CDR2: SQVTM and ANQGSEA. The V end lost 2 bases, the J end lost 0 bases, and 13 bases lay between the germline ends. The CDR3 here is CSVENNGQLNTEAFF. The CDR3 bases are TGCAGCGTTGAAAATAACGGACAGTTGAACACTGAAGCTTTCTTT. Based on the CDR3 plus reference TRBV29-1 and TRBJ1-1, the full variable domain is SAVISQKPSRDICQRGTSLTIQCQVDSQVTMMFWYRQQPGQSLTLIATANQGSEATYESGFVIDKFPISRPNLTFSTLTVSNMSPEDSSIYLCSVENNGQLNTEAFFGQGTRLTVV.

J is TRBJ2-7 and V is TRBV5-4; no definite D call. V was shortened by 0 bases and J by 6 bases, with 7 bases between the two germline ends. The CDR3 runs to 12 residues. Per the germline V gene, CDR1 is SGHNT and CDR2 is YYREEE (reference sequence). CDR3 in DNA: TGTGCCAGCAGCTTGGCCCCCTGCGAGCAGTACTTC. This sequence encodes CASSLAPCEQYF.

The J gene is TRBJ2-3, the V gene TRBV9, with D perhaps matching TRBD1 (6 bases). The CDR3 is 14 residues long. The germline V gene has CDR1 SGDLS and CDR2 YYNGEE. Trimming shortened V by 3 bases and J by 4 bases, and 12 bases separated the two germline ends. CDR3 loop: CASSAGARADTQYF. The DNA of the CDR3 is TGTGCCAGCAGCGCAGGGGCGAGGGCAGATACGCAGTATTTT.

This clone was observed at least ten times. The gene calls are TRBV6-5 and TRBJ1-1; 7 nucleotides match TRBD1. The length of the CDR3 is 11 residues. CDR1 and CDR2 from the germline V gene are MNHEY and SVGAGI. Unmatched junction bases numbered 4, after V lost 6 bases and J lost 9 bases. The CDR3: CASRTTGKAFF. As DNA, the CDR3 is TGTGCCAGCAGAACGACAGGGAAAGCTTTCTTT.

This rearrangement joins TRBV10-3 to TRBJ2-3; 9 nucleotides align to TRBD1. The germline CDR1 and CDR2 sequences are ENHRY and SYGVKD. The CDR3 is 16 residues long. V lost 3 bases, J lost 3 bases, and 7 bases stayed unmatched. The CDR3 bases are TGTGCCATCAGTGACCTGACAGGGGGAACGACAGATACGCAGTATTTT. Protein sequence: CAISDLTGGTTDTQYF.

The gene calls are TRBV27 and TRBJ1-4; 8 nucleotides agree with TRBD1. CDR1 is MNHEY, CDR2 SMNVEV, per germline (reference sequence). The CDR3 is made up of 15 amino acids. The V segment lost 0 bases and the J segment 7 bases; nucleotides outside the gene matches: 4. The CDR3 sequence is CASSLSRGPGEKLFF. The CDR3 DNA reads as TGTGCCAGCAGTTTATCCAGGGGGCCGGGTGAAAAACTGTTTTTT.

J is TRBJ1-2 and V is TRBV6-1; D is ambiguous. Per the germline V gene, CDR1 is MNHNS and CDR2 is SASEGT. The V gene lost 10 bases and the J gene lost 4 bases, with 22 bases spanning the gap. The CDR3 length is 15 residues. This CDR3 reads CATKTSTGLGYGYTF. The CDR3 bases are TGTGCCACCAAGACCTCGACTGGTCTAGGCTATGGCTACACCTTC.

This chain connects TRBV10-3 to TRBJ1-4; the match to TRBD1 covers 9 bases. The trim removed 4 bases at V and 7 bases at J, leaving 10 bases unmatched. CDR3 size: 16 residues. Germline V gene lookup returns CDR1 ENHRY and CDR2 SYGVKD. The CDR3 loop reads CAISGDTTDRGEKLFF. In DNA, the CDR3 is TGTGCCATCAGTGGGGATACTACGGACAGGGGTGAAAAACTGTTTTTT.

The CDR3 DNA follows: TGCGCCAGCAGCCGTGGAGTCCGGATAGACTCCTACAATGAGCAGTTCTTC. Its translation: CASSRGVRIDSYNEQFF. V and J are TRBV5-1 and TRBJ2-1; D uncertain. This CDR3 is built from 17 residues. From germline, CDR1 is SGHRS and CDR2 YFSETQ. Trimming shortened V by 4 bases and J by 0 bases, and 17 bases separated the two germline ends.

Only one count was recorded for this clone. This chain uses TRBV2 with TRBJ1-4; no clear D gene. CDR3 size: 14 residues. Germline-derived CDR1 and CDR2 are SNHLY and FYNNEI. Trimming shortened V by 6 bases and J by 8 bases, and 16 bases separated the two germline ends. The CDR3 here is CASRTRMNYEKLFF. CDR3 sequence (DNA): TGTGCCAGCAGAACGAGGATGAATTACGAAAAACTGTTTTTT.